Given below is one T cell receptor beta chain in context. Its antigen remains undetermined. Per-base quality was not reported, and no clone a single base away is much larger than it. The CDR3 covers 16 residues, taking in both the cysteine and the phenylalanine. Only the CDR3 DNA is retained, 48 bases long and in frame from the first base. Per the germline V gene, KGHSH is the CDR1 and LQKENI is the CDR2. Between the V and J ends, shortened by 1 base and 2 bases respectively, the junction contains 14 bases. The sample originates from a study of beta chain features in type 1 diabetes (dated by TCRdb to 2016 to 2019). About the investigation overall: Mean age, gender distribution, total cell number and subset yield were not different between patients and healthy donors. Across all samples, about 110 million sorted cells were examined, and cell number per subset correlated strongly with RNA yield. The study compared the TCRB repertoires of sorted circulating CD4+ T cell subsets in recently diagnosed type 1 diabetes patients with those in matched healthy donors. Whereas all 30 or so donors provided naive and central memory subsets, regulatory and stem cell-like memory subsets were isolated from just 8 patients and roughly eight healthy donors.

What the research found in general, with its limitations: Type 1 diabetes patients showed a moderate but significant shortening of TCRB CDR3 length in all four CD4+ subsets. Fewer insertions and more nucleotide deletions at VDJ recombination sites were observed in patients with type 1 diabetes, implying thymic rearrangement abnormalities. HLA sub-analyses involved small numbers of individuals, so any influence of HLA type on TCRB rearrangement remained unresolved. Shorter templates might have been favored by PCR, but patient and control samples were amplified and corrected together, so both groups would have been affected equally by any skew. Naive, central memory and regulatory TCRB repertoires appeared to be more similar among patients than among healthy donors. Because cDNA rather than genomic DNA was sequenced, highly expressing activated cells could have been over-represented, although no difference in activation and CD3 levels was found between groups.

The entire isolated RNA was reverse transcribed using the High Capacity cDNA Reverse Transcription Kit, and thus expressed TCRB transcripts were sequenced. Deep immunoSEQ sequencing was performed on naive, central memory and regulatory T cell samples, with an average of around 3.5 million total reads per sample. Sorted cells were lysed in RLT buffer and RNA was extracted with DNase-treated RNeasy Micro or Mini kits, depending on cell number. To prevent cross-contamination, each cell subset was processed individually, whereas patient and healthy donor samples were processed jointly. TCRB sequences were amplified from cDNA with the immunoSEQ multiplex PCR, producing 87-bp fragments spanning the CDR3 region. Sequencing of the amplicons was done on the Illumina HiSeq platform. Under the source paper's analysis protocol: PCR bias was computationally corrected using synthetic template baselines, reads within Hamming distance 2 were collapsed, and singletons that could not be merged were discarded. Reads were aligned to IMGT to assign V, D and J genes, CDR3 length, and insertions or deletions at six rearrangement sites. Within each subset, clonotype counts were normalized to sorted cell number, after which true diversity and Gini coefficients were computed with the tcR R package. The overlap coefficient, calculated on TCRB nucleotide sequences, was used to measure repertoire sharing. The table comes from immuneACCESS by way of TCRdb, which keeps in-frame sequences with V and J called. Part of the clones is missing from these tables; in studies checked, under half for an unresolved V gene and the rest for unknown reasons. V and J calls plus clone size are reproduced from that table; the DNA served to infer D and trimming. This sample gives 130,000 to 150,000 clones in total; 6.9% of them show up just once. Of the sample, about 1.5% falls within the top ten clones.

From each donor, a single peripheral blood sample of about 100 mL on average was drawn into heparinised tubes. A BD FACSAria II and a panel including CD45RO, CCR7, CD25, CD127, CD95 and CD27 were used to sort naive, central memory, regulatory and stem cell-like memory CD4+ T cells. Every sorted population had a purity above 95%. PBMCs were isolated right away by Lymphoprep density gradient centrifugation and were stained directly, without culture. So that batch effects would be minimized, each experiment stained and sorted samples in pairs, pairing one healthy donor with one patient. The specimen was central memory CD4+ T cells from blood. This receptor chain uses TRBV18 and TRBJ1-2; the D segment could be TRBD1, given 6 matching bases. The sequence was obtained from a woman aged 25 to 39 in good health. The CDR3 amino acid sequence is: CASSPLVLGQNYGYTF. The nucleotides are TGTGCCAGCTCACCACTAGTTCTCGGACAGAACTATGGCTACACCTTC.